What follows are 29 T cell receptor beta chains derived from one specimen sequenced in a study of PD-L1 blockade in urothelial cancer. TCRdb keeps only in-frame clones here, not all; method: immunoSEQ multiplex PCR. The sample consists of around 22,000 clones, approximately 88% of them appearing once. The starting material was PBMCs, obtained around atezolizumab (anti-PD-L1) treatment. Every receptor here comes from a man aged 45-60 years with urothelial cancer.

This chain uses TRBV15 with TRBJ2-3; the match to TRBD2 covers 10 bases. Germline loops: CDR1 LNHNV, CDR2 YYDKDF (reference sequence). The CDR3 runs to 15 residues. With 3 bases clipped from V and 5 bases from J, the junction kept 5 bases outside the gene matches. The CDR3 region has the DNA TGTGCCACCAGCAGGCCTAGCGGGAGTGGAGATACGCAGTATTTT. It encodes CATSRPSGSGDTQYF. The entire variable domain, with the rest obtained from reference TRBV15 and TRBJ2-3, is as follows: DAMVIQNPRYQVTQFGKPVTLSCSQTLNHNVMYWYQQKSSQAPKLLFHYYDKDFNNEADTPDNFQSRRPNTSFCFLDIRSPGLGDTAMYLCATSRPSGSGDTQYFGPGTRLTVL.

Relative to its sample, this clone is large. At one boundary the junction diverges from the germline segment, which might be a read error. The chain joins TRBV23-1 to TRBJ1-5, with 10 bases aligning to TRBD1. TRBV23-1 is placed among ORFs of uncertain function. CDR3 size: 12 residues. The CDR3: CVSRDRGQPQHF. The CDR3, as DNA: TGCGTCAGCCGGGACAGGGGACAGCCCCAGCATTTT.

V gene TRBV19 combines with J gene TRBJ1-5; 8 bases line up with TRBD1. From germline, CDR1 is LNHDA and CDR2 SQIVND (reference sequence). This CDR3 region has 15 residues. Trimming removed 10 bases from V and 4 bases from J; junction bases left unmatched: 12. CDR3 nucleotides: TGTGCCACCTCAGGGGGCGACAGGACAAATCAGCCCCAGCATTTT. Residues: CATSGGDRTNQPQHF.

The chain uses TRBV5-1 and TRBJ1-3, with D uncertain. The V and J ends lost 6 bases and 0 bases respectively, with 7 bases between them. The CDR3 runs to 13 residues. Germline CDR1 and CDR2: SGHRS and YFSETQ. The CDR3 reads CASTGNSGNTIYF. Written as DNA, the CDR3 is TGCGCCAGCACGGGGAACTCTGGAAACACCATATATTTT.

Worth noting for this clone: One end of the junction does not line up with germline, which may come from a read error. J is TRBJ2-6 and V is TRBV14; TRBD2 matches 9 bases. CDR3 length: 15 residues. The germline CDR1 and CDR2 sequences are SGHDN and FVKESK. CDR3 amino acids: CASSPGAGGDNVLTF. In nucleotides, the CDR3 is TGTGCCAGCAGCCCCGGCGCGGGGGGGGACAACGTCCTGACTTTC.

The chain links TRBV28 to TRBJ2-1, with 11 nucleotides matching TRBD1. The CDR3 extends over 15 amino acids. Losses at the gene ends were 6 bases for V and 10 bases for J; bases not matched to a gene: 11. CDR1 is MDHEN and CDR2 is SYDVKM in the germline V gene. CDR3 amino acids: CASRFRDRGFEEQFF. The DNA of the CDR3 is TGTGCCAGCAGATTCCGGGACAGGGGGTTTGAAGAGCAGTTCTTC.

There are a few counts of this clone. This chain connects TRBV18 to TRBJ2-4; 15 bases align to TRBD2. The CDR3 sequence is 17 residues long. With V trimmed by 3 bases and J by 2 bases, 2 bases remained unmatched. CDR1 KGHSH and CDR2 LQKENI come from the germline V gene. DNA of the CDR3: TGTGCCAGCTCACCCGGGACTAGCGGGGGGACCAAAAACATTCAGTACTTC. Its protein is CASSPGTSGGTKNIQYF.

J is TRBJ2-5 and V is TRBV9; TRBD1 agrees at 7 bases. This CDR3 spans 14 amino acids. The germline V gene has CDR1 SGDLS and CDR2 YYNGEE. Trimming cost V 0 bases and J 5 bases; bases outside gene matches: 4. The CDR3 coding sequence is TGTGCCAGCAGCGTAGCGGGCAGGGGGGAGACCCAGTACTTC. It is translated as CASSVAGRGETQYF.

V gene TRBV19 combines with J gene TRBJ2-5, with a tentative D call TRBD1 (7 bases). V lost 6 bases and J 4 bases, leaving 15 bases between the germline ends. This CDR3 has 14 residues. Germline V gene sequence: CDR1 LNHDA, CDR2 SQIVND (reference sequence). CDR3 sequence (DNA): TGTGCCAGTAGGCCTGTTCAGGGGGGAGAGACCCAGTACTTC. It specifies CASRPVQGGETQYF.

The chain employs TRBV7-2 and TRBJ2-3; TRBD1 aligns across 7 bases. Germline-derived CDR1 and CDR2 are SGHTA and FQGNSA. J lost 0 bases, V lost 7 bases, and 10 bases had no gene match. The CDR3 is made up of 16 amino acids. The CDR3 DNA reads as TGTGCCAGCACACAAGGGAAGGGGGCAAGCACAGATACGCAGTATTTT. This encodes CASTQGKGASTDTQYF.

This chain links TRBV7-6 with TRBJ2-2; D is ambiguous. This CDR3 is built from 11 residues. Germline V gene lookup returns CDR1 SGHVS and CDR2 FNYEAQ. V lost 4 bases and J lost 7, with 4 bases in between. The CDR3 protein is CASSSIGELFF. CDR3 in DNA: TGTGCCAGCAGCTCTATCGGGGAGCTGTTTTTT.

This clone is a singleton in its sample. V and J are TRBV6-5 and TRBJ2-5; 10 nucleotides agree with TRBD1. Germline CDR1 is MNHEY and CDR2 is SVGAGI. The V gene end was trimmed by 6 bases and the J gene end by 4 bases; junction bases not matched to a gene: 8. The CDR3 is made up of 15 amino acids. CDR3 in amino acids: CASRLTGGAGETQYF. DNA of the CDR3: TGTGCCAGCAGGTTGACAGGGGGCGCGGGAGAGACCCAGTACTTC.

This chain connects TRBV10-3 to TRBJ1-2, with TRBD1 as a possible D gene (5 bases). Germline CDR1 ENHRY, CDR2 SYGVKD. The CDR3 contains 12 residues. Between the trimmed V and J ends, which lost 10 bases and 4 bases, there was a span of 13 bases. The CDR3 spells CANHGGIYGYTF. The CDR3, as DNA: TGTGCCAATCACGGGGGTATCTATGGCTACACCTTC.

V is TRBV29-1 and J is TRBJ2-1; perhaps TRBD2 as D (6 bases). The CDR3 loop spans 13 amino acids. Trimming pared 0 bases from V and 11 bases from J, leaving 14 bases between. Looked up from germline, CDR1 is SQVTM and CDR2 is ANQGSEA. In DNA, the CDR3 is TGCAGCGTTGAAGAGTCCCTGGGGGGTAAGCAGTTCTTC. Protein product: CSVEESLGGKQFF.

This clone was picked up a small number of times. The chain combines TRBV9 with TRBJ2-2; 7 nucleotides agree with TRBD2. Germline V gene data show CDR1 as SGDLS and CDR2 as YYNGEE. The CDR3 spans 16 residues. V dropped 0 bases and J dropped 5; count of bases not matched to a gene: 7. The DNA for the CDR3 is TGTGCCAGCAGCGTAGATCTAGCGGAAGGGACCGGGGAGCTGTTTTTT. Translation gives CASSVDLAEGTGELFF. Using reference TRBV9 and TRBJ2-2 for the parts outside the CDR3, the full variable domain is DSGVTQTPKHLITATGQRVTLRCSPRSGDLSVYWYQQSLDQGLQFLIQYYNGEERAKGNILERFSAQQFPDLHSELNLSSLELGDSALYFCASSVDLAEGTGELFFGEGSRLTVL.

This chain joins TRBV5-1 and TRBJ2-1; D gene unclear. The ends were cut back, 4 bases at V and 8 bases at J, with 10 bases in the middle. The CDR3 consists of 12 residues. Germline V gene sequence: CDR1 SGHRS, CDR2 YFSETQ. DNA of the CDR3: TGCGCCAGCAGCCCCCGACGGGATGAGCAGTTCTTC. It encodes CASSPRRDEQFF.

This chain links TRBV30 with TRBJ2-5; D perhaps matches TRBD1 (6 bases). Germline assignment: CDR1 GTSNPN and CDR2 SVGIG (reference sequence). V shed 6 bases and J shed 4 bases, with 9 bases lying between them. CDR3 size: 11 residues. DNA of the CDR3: TGTGCCTGCAGGGGCGGAGAGACCCAGTACTTC. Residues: CACRGGETQYF.

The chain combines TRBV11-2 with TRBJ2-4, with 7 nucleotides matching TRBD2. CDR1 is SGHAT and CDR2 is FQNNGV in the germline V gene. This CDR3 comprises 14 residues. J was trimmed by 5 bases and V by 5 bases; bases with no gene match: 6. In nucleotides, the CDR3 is TGTGCCAGCAGCACCCGGGGGGTCGAAAACATTCAGTACTTC. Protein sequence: CASSTRGVENIQYF.

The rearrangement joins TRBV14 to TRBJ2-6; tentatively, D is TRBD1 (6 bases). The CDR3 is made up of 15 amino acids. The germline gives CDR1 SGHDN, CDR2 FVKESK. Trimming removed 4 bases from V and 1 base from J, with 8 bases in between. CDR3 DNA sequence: TGTGCCAGCAGCCTCAGGGGATCTGGGGCCAACGTCCTGACTTTC. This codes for CASSLRGSGANVLTF. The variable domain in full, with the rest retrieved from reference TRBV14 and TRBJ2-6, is EAGVTQFPSHSVIEKGQTVTLRCDPISGHDNLYWYRRVMGKEIKFLLHFVKESKQDESGMPNNRFLAERTGGTYSTLKVQPAELEDSGVYFCASSLRGSGANVLTFGAGSRLTVL.

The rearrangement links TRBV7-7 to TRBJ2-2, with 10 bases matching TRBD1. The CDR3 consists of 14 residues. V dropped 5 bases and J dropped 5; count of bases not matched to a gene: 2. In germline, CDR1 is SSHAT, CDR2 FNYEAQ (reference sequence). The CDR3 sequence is CASSQDRGTGELFF. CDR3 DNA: TGTGCCAGCAGCCAGGACAGGGGGACCGGGGAGCTGTTTTTT.

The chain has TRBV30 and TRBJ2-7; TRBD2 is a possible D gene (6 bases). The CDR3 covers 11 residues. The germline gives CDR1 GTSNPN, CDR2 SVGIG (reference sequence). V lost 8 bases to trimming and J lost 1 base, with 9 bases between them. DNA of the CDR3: TGTGCCCGCGGGGATTCCTACGAGCAGTACTTC. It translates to CARGDSYEQYF.

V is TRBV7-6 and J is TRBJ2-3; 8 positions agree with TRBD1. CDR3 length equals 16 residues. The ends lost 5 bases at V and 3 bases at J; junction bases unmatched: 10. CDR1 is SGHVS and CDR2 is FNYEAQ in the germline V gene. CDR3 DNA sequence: TGTGCCAGCAGCCCCCGACAGGGGACGGGGACAGATACGCAGTATTTT. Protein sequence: CASSPRQGTGTDTQYF.

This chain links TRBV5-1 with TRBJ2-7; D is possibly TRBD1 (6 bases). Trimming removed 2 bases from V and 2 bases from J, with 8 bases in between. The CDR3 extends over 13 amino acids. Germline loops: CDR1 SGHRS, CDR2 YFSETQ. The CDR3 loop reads CASSFRDTYEQYF. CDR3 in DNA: TGCGCCAGCAGCTTTCGGGACACCTACGAGCAGTACTTC.

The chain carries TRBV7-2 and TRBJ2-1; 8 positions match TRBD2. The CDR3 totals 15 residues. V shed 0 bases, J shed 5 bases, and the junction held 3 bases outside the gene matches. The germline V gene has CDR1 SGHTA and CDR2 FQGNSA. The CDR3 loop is CASSLAVLADNEQFF. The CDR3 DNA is TGTGCCAGCAGCTTAGCAGTACTAGCGGACAATGAGCAGTTCTTC.

CDR3 coding DNA: TGCGCCAGCAGCCAAGATTCGGGGCAGGGGCAGTTCGGTGAGCAGTTCTTC. Protein product: CASSQDSGQGQFGEQFF. The V call is TRBV4-1, the J call TRBJ2-1, with D possibly matching TRBD1 (6 bases). Germline CDR1 MGHRA, CDR2 YSYEKL. The V gene lost 0 bases and the J gene lost 9 bases, with 21 bases spanning the gap. This CDR3 has 17 residues.

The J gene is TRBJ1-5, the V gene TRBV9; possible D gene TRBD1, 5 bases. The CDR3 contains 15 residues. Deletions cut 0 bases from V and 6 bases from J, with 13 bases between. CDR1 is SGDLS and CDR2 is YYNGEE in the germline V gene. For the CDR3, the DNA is TGTGCCAGCAGCGTAGAGGCAGGGAGGGGTCAGCCCCAGCATTTT. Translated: CASSVEAGRGQPQHF.

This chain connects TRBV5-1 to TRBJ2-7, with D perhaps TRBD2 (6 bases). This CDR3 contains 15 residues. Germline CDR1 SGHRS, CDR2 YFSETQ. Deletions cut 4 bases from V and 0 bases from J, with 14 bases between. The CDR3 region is CASSVGGLSSYEQYF. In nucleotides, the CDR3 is TGCGCCAGCAGCGTGGGAGGACTTAGCTCCTACGAGCAGTACTTC. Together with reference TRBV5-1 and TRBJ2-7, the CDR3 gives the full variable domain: KAGVTQTPRYLIKTRGQQVTLSCSPISGHRSVSWYQQTPGQGLQFLFEYFSETQRNKGNFPGRFSGRQFSNSRSEMNVSTLELGDSALYLCASSVGGLSSYEQYFGPGTRLTVT.

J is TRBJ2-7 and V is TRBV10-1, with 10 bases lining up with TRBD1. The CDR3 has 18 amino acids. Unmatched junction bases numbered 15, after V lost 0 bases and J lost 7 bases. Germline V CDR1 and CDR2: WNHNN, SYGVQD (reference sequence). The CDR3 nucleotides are TGCGCCAGCAGTGAGTCCTCCATCCCCGGGACAGGGGTCTGGGAGCAGTACTTC. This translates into CASSESSIPGTGVWEQYF.

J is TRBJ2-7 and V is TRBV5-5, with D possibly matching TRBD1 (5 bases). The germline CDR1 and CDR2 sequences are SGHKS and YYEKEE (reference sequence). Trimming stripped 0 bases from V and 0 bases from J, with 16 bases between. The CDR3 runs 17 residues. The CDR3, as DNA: TGTGCCAGCAGCTTGGGGGGCAGTAGGTGGGGCTCCTACGAGCAGTACTTC. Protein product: CASSLGGSRWGSYEQYF.